Sequencing of this TCR beta chain was carried out in a study of OX40 agonist ivuxolimab in advanced cancers. Germline V lookup: CDR1 LNHDA, CDR2 SQIVND (reference sequence). The CDR3 totals 13 residues. Deletions cut 7 bases from V and 3 bases from J, with 9 bases between. Assay: immunoSEQ multiplex PCR; the TCRdb copy retains only in-frame clones and omits some. The sample lists about 28,000 clones; about 83% were seen once. This material consisted of CD4+ or CD8+ T cells sorted from blood, taken in a trial of the OX40 agonist ivuxolimab. The receptor was isolated from an adult with an advanced solid tumor such as melanoma, head and neck, liver or kidney cancer. The rearrangement joins TRBV19 to TRBJ2-2, with D uncertain. Here the CDR3 reads CASNYLDTGELFF. DNA of the CDR3: TGTGCCAGTAACTATTTGGACACCGGGGAGCTGTTTTTT.